This passage covers 9 T cell receptor beta chains from one sample sequenced in a study of T cell responses to AZD1222 COVID-19 vaccine. Libraries were prepared by immunoSEQ multiplex PCR; TCRdb keeps only in-frame clonotypes and omits some of them. The table lists around 69,000 clones, around nine tenths of them singletons. The sample consisted of peripheral blood, taken on day 0 of AZD1222 vaccination. Receptors originate from an adult in good health.

This chain joins TRBV6-5 and TRBJ1-2, with D maybe TRBD1 (6 bases). V was clipped by 0 bases and J by 5 bases, with 10 bases between them. This CDR3 is built from 14 residues. Germline V CDR1 and CDR2: MNHEY, SVGAGI. DNA for the CDR3: TGTGCCAGCAGTTACTCTAACAGGGTGTATGGCTACACCTTC. Translated: CASSYSNRVYGYTF.

The gene calls are TRBV18 and TRBJ2-3; D is possibly TRBD2 (5 bases). V lost 0 bases and J 4 bases, leaving 8 bases between the germline ends. The CDR3 has 14 residues. Germline V gene sequence: CDR1 KGHSH, CDR2 LQKENI. CDR3 DNA: TGTGCCAGCTCACCACCCCTCGGGGCAGATACGCAGTATTTT. Protein sequence: CASSPPLGADTQYF.

This chain joins TRBV6-1 and TRBJ1-3; D is unclear. Germline V gives CDR1 MNHNS, CDR2 SASEGT. V was pared by 0 bases and J by 0 bases, with 6 bases between. The CDR3 runs to 15 residues. The CDR3 region has the DNA TGTGCCAGCAGTGAAGCCCCCAACTCTGGAAACACCATATATTTT. It translates to CASSEAPNSGNTIYF.

The gene calls are TRBV5-1 and TRBJ2-6; 8 bases match TRBD1. V lost 1 base and J lost 0; bases outside the gene matches: 12. Germline V gives CDR1 SGHRS, CDR2 YFSETQ. This CDR3 contains 20 residues. The CDR3, as DNA: TGCGCCAGCAGCTTGCTTCCCCCGGGACAGGCGTTCTCTGGGGCCAACGTCCTGACTTTC. Translating it yields CASSLLPPGQAFSGANVLTF.

This chain connects TRBV5-5 to TRBJ2-7, with D unclear. CDR3 length equals 12 residues. Trimming cost V 2 bases and J 7 bases, with 10 bases left between them. Germline values: CDR1 SGHKS, CDR2 YYEKEE (reference sequence). CDR3 in amino acids: CASSFEGREQYV. The CDR3, as DNA: TGTGCCAGCAGCTTTGAAGGGCGTGAGCAGTACGTC.

This clone appeared a single time. The chain joins TRBV2 to TRBJ2-1; TRBD2 aligns across 7 bases. The CDR3 sequence is 14 residues long. V was clipped by 7 bases and J by 4 bases; unmatched bases: 7. In germline, CDR1 is SNHLY, CDR2 FYNNEI. The CDR3 here is CASKTAGYYNEQFF. In DNA form, the CDR3 reads TGTGCCAGCAAGACAGCGGGGTATTACAATGAGCAGTTCTTC.

This clone was detected only a few times. V gene TRBV19 combines with J gene TRBJ2-3; 10 bases map to TRBD2. Per the germline V gene, CDR1 is LNHDA and CDR2 is SQIVND (reference sequence). V lost 5 bases to trimming and J lost 9 bases; unmatched junction nucleotides: 11. The CDR3 contains 15 residues. The chain's CDR3 is CASSFGTSEGRTQYF. CDR3 DNA: TGTGCCAGTAGTTTCGGGACTAGCGAGGGCAGGACGCAGTATTTT. The whole variable domain, filled in from reference TRBV19 and TRBJ2-3, reads DGGITQSPKYLFRKEGQNVTLSCEQNLNHDAMYWYRQDPGQGLRLIYYSQIVNDFQKGDIAEGYSVSREKKESFPLTVTSAQKNPTAFYLCASSFGTSEGRTQYFGPGTRLTVL.

This clone was seen a single time. As DNA, the CDR3 is TGTGCCAGCACCCTACCCCAGGGCCCCTACAATGAGCAGTTCTTC. It specifies CASTLPQGPYNEQFF. The chain recombines TRBV5-6 with TRBJ2-1; a weak D match, TRBD1 (5 bases). The CDR3 runs 15 residues. From germline, CDR1 is SGHDT and CDR2 YYEEEE. Between the trimmed V and J ends, which lost 6 bases and 2 bases, there was a span of 15 bases.

V usage is TRBV10-3 and J usage is TRBJ2-5; 8 nucleotides line up with TRBD1. V gave up 6 bases and J gave up 4 bases; unmatched junction bases: 10. This CDR3 contains 15 residues. Germline assignment: CDR1 ENHRY and CDR2 SYGVKD. The chain's CDR3 is CAIREGQALGETQYF. The CDR3 DNA is TGTGCCATCAGAGAGGGACAGGCGTTAGGAGAGACCCAGTACTTC.